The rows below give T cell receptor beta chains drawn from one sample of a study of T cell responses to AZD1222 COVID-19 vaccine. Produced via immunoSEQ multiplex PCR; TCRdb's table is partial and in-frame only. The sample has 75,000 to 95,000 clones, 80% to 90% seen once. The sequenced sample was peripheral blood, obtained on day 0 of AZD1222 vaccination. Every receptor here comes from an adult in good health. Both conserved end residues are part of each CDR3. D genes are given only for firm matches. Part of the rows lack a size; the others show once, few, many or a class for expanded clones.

CDR3nt: TGCGCCAGCAGAAACAGGGCGGTCGGCACTGAAGCTTTCTTT
CDR3aa: CASRNRAVGTEAFF
d_gene: NA
abundance: NA
j_gene: TRBJ1-1
v_gene: TRBV4-1

CDR3nt: TGTGCTAGTGGACGTCCGGGACAGGGGAACTATGGCTACACCTTC
CDR3aa: CASGRPGQGNYGYTF
d_gene: TRBD1
abundance: NA
j_gene: TRBJ1-2
v_gene: TRBV12-5

CDR3nt: TGTGCCAGCAGTCCCCGGAATCACTATGGCTACACCTTC
CDR3aa: CASSPRNHYGYTF
d_gene: NA
abundance: NA
j_gene: TRBJ1-2
v_gene: TRBV6-5

CDR3nt: TGTGCCAGCAGCCAACACGGACTAGCGGGGGGTGAGACCCAGTACTTC
CDR3aa: CASSQHGLAGGETQYF
d_gene: TRBD2
abundance: NA
j_gene: TRBJ2-5
v_gene: TRBV3-1/TRBV3-2

CDR3nt: TGTGCCAGTAGTATAGATATTAGGACAGGGGGCTCCGAGGACATTCAGTACTTC
CDR3aa: CASSIDIRTGGSEDIQYF
d_gene: TRBD1
abundance: NA
j_gene: TRBJ2-4
v_gene: TRBV19

CDR3nt: TGTGCCAGCAGCTTACGGGGGGACCACTATGGCTACACCTTC
CDR3aa: CASSLRGDHYGYTF
d_gene: NA
abundance: NA
j_gene: TRBJ1-2
v_gene: TRBV11-1

CDR3nt: TGTGCCAGCAGCTGGGCGGGGGGGCCTTACGAGCAGTACTTC
CDR3aa: CASSWAGGPYEQYF
d_gene: TRBD2
abundance: NA
j_gene: TRBJ2-7
v_gene: TRBV5-4

CDR3nt: TGTGCCAGCACCCGGTACCGGGAATCCTACGAGCAGTACTTC
CDR3aa: CASTRYRESYEQYF
d_gene: NA
abundance: NA
j_gene: TRBJ2-7
v_gene: TRBV3-1/TRBV3-2

CDR3nt: TGTGCCAGCAGCGCGCCGACAGGGTACACCGGGGAGCTGTTTTTT
CDR3aa: CASSAPTGYTGELFF
d_gene: TRBD1
abundance: NA
j_gene: TRBJ2-2
v_gene: TRBV7-9

CDR3nt: TGCGCCAGCAGCTTGGACGGGGGCTACACCTTC
CDR3aa: CASSLDGGYTF
d_gene: NA
abundance: NA
j_gene: TRBJ1-2
v_gene: TRBV5-1

CDR3nt: TGTGCCAGCAGTCCACAGGGAAAGGATCAGCCCCAGCATTTT
CDR3aa: CASSPQGKDQPQHF
d_gene: NA
abundance: NA
j_gene: TRBJ1-5
v_gene: TRBV6-5

CDR3nt: TGTGCCAGCAGTTACTCGGGGGGACGCAATCAGCCCCAGCATTTT
CDR3aa: CASSYSGGRNQPQHF
d_gene: NA
abundance: NA
j_gene: TRBJ1-5
v_gene: TRBV6-5

CDR3nt: TGTGCCAGCAGCCAAGATTTGAGCGGGGATTCCTACAATGAGCAGTTCTTC
CDR3aa: CASSQDLSGDSYNEQFF
d_gene: TRBD2
abundance: once
j_gene: TRBJ2-1
v_gene: TRBV3-1/TRBV3-2

CDR3nt: TGTGCCAGCAGTGAAGCGGGGGGGCCTTACGAGCAGTACTTC
CDR3aa: CASSEAGGPYEQYF
d_gene: NA
abundance: NA
j_gene: TRBJ2-7
v_gene: TRBV6-1

CDR3nt: TGTGCCAGCAGTTACTCTCAAGTGGTGAACACTGAAGCTTTCTTT
CDR3aa: CASSYSQVVNTEAFF
d_gene: NA
abundance: few
j_gene: TRBJ1-1
v_gene: TRBV6-5

CDR3nt: TGTGCCAGCAGCTTAGCTCAGGCCACCTATGGCTACACCTTC
CDR3aa: CASSLAQATYGYTF
d_gene: NA
abundance: NA
j_gene: TRBJ1-2
v_gene: TRBV7-9

CDR3nt: TGCGCCAGCAGTCGTGACAGGGGCAGCTCCTACGAGCAGTACTTC
CDR3aa: CASSRDRGSSYEQYF
d_gene: TRBD1
abundance: NA
j_gene: TRBJ2-7
v_gene: TRBV4-3

CDR3nt: TGTGCCAGCAGTTACGGTCCGAGAAACACTGAAGCTTTCTTT
CDR3aa: CASSYGPRNTEAFF
d_gene: NA
abundance: NA
j_gene: TRBJ1-1
v_gene: TRBV6-6

CDR3nt: TGTGCCAGCAGCCCCTACGGACAGGGAACTGAACCCCAGCATTTT
CDR3aa: CASSPYGQGTEPQHF
d_gene: TRBD1
abundance: NA
j_gene: TRBJ1-5
v_gene: TRBV7-2

CDR3nt: TGTGCCAGCACTCGACCGGGACTAGCGGCGAACACCGGGGAGCTGTTTTTT
CDR3aa: CASTRPGLAANTGELFF
d_gene: TRBD2
abundance: NA
j_gene: TRBJ2-2
v_gene: TRBV2

CDR3nt: TGCGCCAGCAGTGGTCGACAGGTTTGCAATGAGCAGTTCTTC
CDR3aa: CASSGRQVCNEQFF
d_gene: NA
abundance: NA
j_gene: TRBJ2-1
v_gene: TRBV10-1

CDR3nt: TGTGCCAGCACCTTTTCAGGAACCTATGGCTACACCTTC
CDR3aa: CASTFSGTYGYTF
d_gene: NA
abundance: NA
j_gene: TRBJ1-2
v_gene: TRBV2

CDR3nt: TGTGCCAGCAGCCAAGTCCGGGACAGGGGAAACACCATATATTTT
CDR3aa: CASSQVRDRGNTIYF
d_gene: TRBD1
abundance: NA
j_gene: TRBJ1-3
v_gene: TRBV3-1/TRBV3-2

CDR3nt: TGTGCCAGTAGTGTCGGACAGGGGGCCACAGATACGCAGTATTTT
CDR3aa: CASSVGQGATDTQYF
d_gene: TRBD1
abundance: NA
j_gene: TRBJ2-3
v_gene: TRBV19

CDR3nt: TGTGCCAGCAGCTGGAACTCCGGGCTAGACAATGAGCAGTTCTTC
CDR3aa: CASSWNSGLDNEQFF
d_gene: NA
abundance: NA
j_gene: TRBJ2-1
v_gene: TRBV5-5

CDR3nt: TGTGCCAGCAGTTTGTATGGGGGGCCCTACGAGCAGTACTTC
CDR3aa: CASSLYGGPYEQYF
d_gene: NA
abundance: NA
j_gene: TRBJ2-7
v_gene: TRBV28

CDR3nt: TGTGCCAGCTCACCTCCTGCAGGGACGAATGGCTACACCTTC
CDR3aa: CASSPPAGTNGYTF
d_gene: NA
abundance: once
j_gene: TRBJ1-2
v_gene: TRBV18

CDR3nt: TGTGCCAGCACCTTTTATAACAGGGATAATTCACCCCTCCACTTT
CDR3aa: CASTFYNRDNSPLHF
d_gene: NA
abundance: once
j_gene: TRBJ1-6
v_gene: TRBV27

CDR3nt: TGTGCCAGCAGCTTATTAGGGGGGGCAGGGGTTGGAGATACGCAGTATTTT
CDR3aa: CASSLLGGAGVGDTQYF
d_gene: NA
abundance: NA
j_gene: TRBJ2-3
v_gene: TRBV7-6

CDR3nt: TGTGCCAGCAGCTTAGGCCGAGAGGACCAAGAGACCCAGTACTTC
CDR3aa: CASSLGREDQETQYF
d_gene: NA
abundance: NA
j_gene: TRBJ2-5
v_gene: TRBV11-1

CDR3nt: TGTGCCAGCAGCGCAGACGGGGAGTACACTGAAGCTTTCTTT
CDR3aa: CASSADGEYTEAFF
d_gene: NA
abundance: NA
j_gene: TRBJ1-1
v_gene: TRBV7-2

CDR3nt: TGTGCCATCAAGCACGGCCAAAAGTCCTACGAGCAGTACTTC
CDR3aa: CAIKHGQKSYEQYF
d_gene: NA
abundance: NA
j_gene: TRBJ2-7
v_gene: TRBV19

CDR3nt: TGTGCCAGCAGCTACGGACGGCAGCGAGAAGAGACCCAGTACTTC
CDR3aa: CASSYGRQREETQYF
d_gene: NA
abundance: NA
j_gene: TRBJ2-5
v_gene: TRBV7-9

CDR3nt: TGTGCCAGCAGCTTAGCGACCACCTACGAGCAGTACTTC
CDR3aa: CASSLATTYEQYF
d_gene: NA
abundance: NA
j_gene: TRBJ2-7
v_gene: TRBV7-9

CDR3nt: TGTGCCAGCAGCTTATTCGGCGGGGAGGGCACAGATACGCAGTATTTT
CDR3aa: CASSLFGGEGTDTQYF
d_gene: NA
abundance: NA
j_gene: TRBJ2-3
v_gene: TRBV11-1

CDR3nt: TGTGCCATCAGTGACGTGACAGGGGGCGAGACCCAGTACTTC
CDR3aa: CAISDVTGGETQYF
d_gene: TRBD1
abundance: NA
j_gene: TRBJ2-5
v_gene: TRBV10-3

CDR3nt: TGTGCCAGCAGTGAAGCGGGGACTGCGGGGGCGTTCTACGAGCAGTACTTC
CDR3aa: CASSEAGTAGAFYEQYF
d_gene: NA
abundance: NA
j_gene: TRBJ2-7
v_gene: TRBV2

CDR3nt: TGCGCCAGCAGCCAAGAAATAGGGTCAGCCTACTCCTACGAGCAGTACTTC
CDR3aa: CASSQEIGSAYSYEQYF
d_gene: NA
abundance: NA
j_gene: TRBJ2-7
v_gene: TRBV4-3

CDR3nt: TGTGCCAGCAGCCAGGGGACAACGGCTGAAGCTTTCTTT
CDR3aa: CASSQGTTAEAFF
d_gene: NA
abundance: NA
j_gene: TRBJ1-1
v_gene: TRBV5-4

CDR3nt: TGTGCCAGCAGCGGGGGGACAGGAGAGACCCAGTACTTC
CDR3aa: CASSGGTGETQYF
d_gene: TRBD1
abundance: NA
j_gene: TRBJ2-5
v_gene: TRBV7-2

CDR3nt: TGCGCCAGCAGCCGCGGCTCCGGTGGGGCTGAAGCTTTCTTT
CDR3aa: CASSRGSGGAEAFF
d_gene: NA
abundance: NA
j_gene: TRBJ1-1
v_gene: TRBV5-1

CDR3nt: TGTGCCAGCAGTTCCCCCACCGGGGAGGTCGGTGGCTACACCTTC
CDR3aa: CASSSPTGEVGGYTF
d_gene: NA
abundance: once
j_gene: TRBJ1-2
v_gene: TRBV6-5

CDR3nt: TGTGCCAGCAGCTTGGCGCTAGCGGGGGGAGCAGATACGCAGTATTTT
CDR3aa: CASSLALAGGADTQYF
d_gene: TRBD2
abundance: NA
j_gene: TRBJ2-3
v_gene: TRBV5-4

CDR3nt: TGTGCCAGCTCTCCATGGGCAGGGGGAATGAACACTGAAGCTTTCTTT
CDR3aa: CASSPWAGGMNTEAFF
d_gene: TRBD1
abundance: NA
j_gene: TRBJ1-1
v_gene: TRBV18

CDR3nt: TGTGCCAGCAGCTTAACAGGGCTGGCACCCCTCCACTTT
CDR3aa: CASSLTGLAPLHF
d_gene: NA
abundance: NA
j_gene: TRBJ1-6
v_gene: TRBV7-3

CDR3nt: TGTGCCAGCACCCCAGTTGAGCGACGATATTCCTACAATGAGCAGTTCTTC
CDR3aa: CASTPVERRYSYNEQFF
d_gene: NA
abundance: NA
j_gene: TRBJ2-1
v_gene: TRBV7-8

CDR3nt: TGTGCCAGCAGCCCCCGGACAGGGGCTGGCACTGAAGCTTTCTTT
CDR3aa: CASSPRTGAGTEAFF
d_gene: TRBD1
abundance: NA
j_gene: TRBJ1-1
v_gene: TRBV5-4

CDR3nt: TGTGCCAGCTCACTGTACAGGGGATGGTACGAGCAGTACTTC
CDR3aa: CASSLYRGWYEQYF
d_gene: TRBD1
abundance: NA
j_gene: TRBJ2-7
v_gene: TRBV18

CDR3nt: TGTGCCAGTAACCACAGGGGGCAGAATGAAAAACTGTTTTTT
CDR3aa: CASNHRGQNEKLFF
d_gene: TRBD1
abundance: NA
j_gene: TRBJ1-4
v_gene: TRBV19

CDR3nt: TGTGCCAGCAGCCAAGGCCCCGACGCCGGGAACGGAAAAGAGACCCAGTACTTC
CDR3aa: CASSQGPDAGNGKETQYF
d_gene: NA
abundance: NA
j_gene: TRBJ2-5
v_gene: TRBV4-2

CDR3nt: TGTGCCAGCAGTTTAGATCCCACCGGGGAGCTGTTTTTT
CDR3aa: CASSLDPTGELFF
d_gene: NA
abundance: NA
j_gene: TRBJ2-2
v_gene: TRBV12-3/TRBV12-4

CDR3nt: TGCAGCGTTGCAGGGGCAAGCGGGGAGCTGTTTTTT
CDR3aa: CSVAGASGELFF
d_gene: NA
abundance: NA
j_gene: TRBJ2-2
v_gene: TRBV29-1

CDR3nt: TGTGCCAGCAGTTTATCCCGGGTAGCCCATGAGCAGTTCTTC
CDR3aa: CASSLSRVAHEQFF
d_gene: NA
abundance: NA
j_gene: TRBJ2-1
v_gene: TRBV27

CDR3nt: TGTGCCAGCAGCGTGGACCAGGGTAGAAGCTATGGCTACACCTTC
CDR3aa: CASSVDQGRSYGYTF
d_gene: NA
abundance: NA
j_gene: TRBJ1-2
v_gene: TRBV9

CDR3nt: TGTGCCAGCAGGGAACAGGGGGCTCCAGGAAACACCATATATTTT
CDR3aa: CASREQGAPGNTIYF
d_gene: TRBD1
abundance: few
j_gene: TRBJ1-3
v_gene: TRBV2